This passage covers 10 T cell receptor beta chains from one sample sequenced in a study of blood T cell repertoires in COVID-19. This table comes from immunoSEQ multiplex PCR, and its TCRdb copy is limited to in-frame clones, with some not included. The data contain under 250,000 clones, around 90% of them singletons. Sample: peripheral blood. Every receptor here comes from a man aged 18 to 29 with active or convalescent COVID-19.

The rearrangement uses TRBV7-9 and TRBJ2-5, with D maybe TRBD2 (6 bases). This CDR3 has 15 residues. CDR1 is SEHNR and CDR2 is FQNEAQ in the germline V gene (reference sequence). V was cut by 3 bases and J by 4 bases, with 15 bases left in between. CDR3 sequence reads: CASSFKEGAIETQYF. CDR3 nucleotides: TGTGCCAGCAGCTTTAAGGAGGGAGCAATAGAGACCCAGTACTTC.

This clone was found once. The chain couples TRBV11-1 to TRBJ2-1; 13 bases fit TRBD2. CDR1 and CDR2 (germline): SGHAT, FQDESV (reference sequence). The junction had 17 bases not matched to a gene; V was cut back by 6 bases and J by 15 bases. The CDR3 totals 16 residues. The CDR3 bases are TGTGCCAGCAGACAACCGGGACTAGCGGGGCGGGGGAGTTTGTTCTTC. As protein: CASRQPGLAGRGSLFF.

V usage is TRBV2 and J usage is TRBJ1-2; no clear D gene. Germline V gene sequence: CDR1 SNHLY, CDR2 FYNNEI. V lost 0 bases and J 7 bases, leaving 12 bases between the germline ends. This CDR3 comprises 14 residues. In nucleotides, the CDR3 is TGTGCCAGCAGTGAAGCCTCCGGTATCCGTGGCTACACCTTC. Residues: CASSEASGIRGYTF.

The chain joins TRBV5-6 to TRBJ1-2; 9 bases agree with TRBD1. Germline V gene sequence: CDR1 SGHDT, CDR2 YYEEEE. Trimming took 3 bases from V and 5 from J; bases not matched to a gene: 2. This CDR3 region has 13 residues. The CDR3: CASSSGQGYGYTF. The CDR3 nucleotides read TGTGCCAGCAGCTCGGGACAGGGATATGGCTACACCTTC.

V and J are TRBV11-2 and TRBJ2-1; no definite D call. The CDR3 spans 15 residues. Trimming removed 5 bases at V and 10 bases at J, with 21 bases between. Germline CDR1 is SGHAT and CDR2 is FQNNGV. CDR3 residues: CASSIGPYHQFEQFF. The DNA of the CDR3 is TGTGCCAGCAGCATAGGGCCTTATCATCAGTTCGAGCAGTTCTTC.

The rearrangement joins TRBV9 to TRBJ2-3; D unresolved. The germline gives CDR1 SGDLS, CDR2 YYNGEE. The CDR3 spans 12 residues. Trimming took off 7 bases at V and 2 bases at J, with 8 bases between the two ends. CDR3 in amino acids: CASARITDTQYF. The CDR3 DNA reads as TGTGCCAGCGCTAGAATCACAGATACGCAGTATTTT.

This sequence joins TRBV7-2 and TRBJ2-3, with D uncertain. Per germline, CDR1 SGHTA and CDR2 FQGNSA. V shed 0 bases and J shed 6 bases, with 10 bases lying between them. This CDR3 has 14 amino acids. The CDR3, as DNA: TGTGCCAGCAGCTTAGCCGGCGCGGCGGATACGCAGTATTTT. Amino acids: CASSLAGAADTQYF.

The chain uses TRBV14 and TRBJ2-1, with a weak D call TRBD1 (6 bases). V lost 2 bases and J lost 6, with 14 bases in between. The germline gives CDR1 SGHDN, CDR2 FVKESK. CDR3 size: 15 residues. CDR3 sequence: CASSQRSTGFNEQFF. In nucleotides, the CDR3 is TGTGCCAGCAGCCAAAGGTCGACAGGTTTCAATGAGCAGTTCTTC.

This sequence joins TRBV7-6 and TRBJ2-3; unclear D gene. V was trimmed by 2 bases and J by 4 bases, leaving 13 bases between them. CDR1 and CDR2 from the germline V gene are SGHVS and FNYEAQ. CDR3 length: 15 amino acids. For the CDR3, the DNA is TGTGCCAGCAGCTTAAAATTGCAGGCCGCAGATACGCAGTATTTT. Protein: CASSLKLQAADTQYF.

The chain is built from TRBV29-1 and TRBJ2-1; 7 bases are a match to TRBD2. The germline gives CDR1 SQVTM, CDR2 ANQGSEA. The CDR3 length is 14 residues. Trimming at V came to 7 bases and at J to 3 bases, leaving 9 bases not matched to a gene. CDR3 residues: CSAGVAGVYNEQFF. For the CDR3, the DNA is TGCAGCGCTGGCGTTGCGGGAGTCTACAATGAGCAGTTCTTC.